These 32 T cell receptor beta chains came from one sample sequenced in a study of B cell selection in AIRE deficiency. Some clones are missing from TCRdb's copy, which holds only in-frame ones; the method was immunoSEQ multiplex PCR. The sample includes about 21,000 clones, approximately 94% seen only once; the top ten take 2%. Sorted regulatory T cells were CD4-positive, CD25-high and CD127-low or negative. The sample was Tregs sorted from PBMCs. Receptor source: a human donor with AIRE deficiency.

The chain couples TRBV18 to TRBJ1-2; D gene ambiguous. V lost 4 bases to trimming and J lost 4 bases, with 10 bases between them. CDR1 is KGHSH, CDR2 LQKENI, per germline. This CDR3 contains 13 residues. DNA of the CDR3: TGTGCCAGCTCACTTGCACAGTCCTATGGCTACACCTTC. Amino acids: CASSLAQSYGYTF.

The rearrangement uses TRBV6-1 and TRBJ2-7, with 8 bases that match TRBD1. The germline V gene has CDR1 MNHNS and CDR2 SASEGT. The CDR3 covers 15 residues. V trimming: 6 bases; J trimming: 0 bases; junction bases outside the gene matches: 7. The CDR3 sequence: CASRGTGRGSYEQYF. CDR3 nucleotides: TGTGCCAGCAGGGGGACAGGCCGAGGCTCCTACGAGCAGTACTTC.

V usage is TRBV2 and J usage is TRBJ2-3; unclear D gene. There are 14 residues in the CDR3. Germline loops: CDR1 SNHLY, CDR2 FYNNEI. V gave up 1 base and J gave up 0 bases, with 5 bases separating them. The CDR3 DNA reads as TGTGCCAGCAGTGAAGGCCTGAGCACAGATACGCAGTATTTT. Its translation: CASSEGLSTDTQYF.

V and J are TRBV21-1 and TRBJ1-5; TRBD1 is the table's D call and was not checked against the DNA. TRBV21-1 is a documented pseudogene. The CDR3 contains 20 residues. CDR3 sequence: CASTLERVDRAGSSNQPQHF. CDR3 bases: TGTGCCAGCACCCTAGAAAGAGTGGACAGGGCGGGTTCGAGCAATCAGCCCCAGCATTTT.

The chain joins TRBV19 to TRBJ1-1, with D perhaps matching TRBD1 (6 bases). Looked up from germline, CDR1 is LNHDA and CDR2 is SQIVND (reference sequence). Trimming pared 9 bases from V and 3 bases from J, leaving 20 bases between. The CDR3 runs 15 residues. The CDR3 reads CASRGGGAGDTEAFF. Written as DNA, the CDR3 is TGTGCCAGCAGAGGAGGGGGGGCCGGTGACACTGAAGCTTTCTTT.

The rearrangement joins TRBV7-3 to TRBJ2-3; no reliable D call. The germline V gene encodes CDR1 SGHTA and CDR2 FQGTGA. Trimming stripped 0 bases from V and 2 bases from J, with 3 bases between. CDR3 length equals 13 residues. The CDR3 sequence: CASSLTDTDTQYF. The CDR3 bases are TGTGCCAGCAGCTTAACAGACACAGATACGCAGTATTTT.

This clone is a singleton in its sample. The gene calls are TRBV5-1 and TRBJ2-7; D gene uncertain. This CDR3 has 16 residues. CDR1 and CDR2 (germline): SGHRS, YFSETQ. V was cut by 0 bases and J by 2 bases, with 15 bases left in between. CDR3 sequence: CASSLAVAARAYEQYF. In DNA, the CDR3 is TGCGCCAGCAGCTTGGCCGTGGCAGCCCGAGCCTACGAGCAGTACTTC.

V gene TRBV5-4 combines with J gene TRBJ2-1; D call uncertain. Per germline, CDR1 SGHNT and CDR2 YYREEE (reference sequence). This CDR3 is built from 11 residues. Trimming left V 4 bases short and J 10 bases short, with 9 bases between. DNA of the CDR3: TGTGCCAGCAGCCAAAGCCTGGAGCAGTTCTTC. Encoded protein: CASSQSLEQFF.

This clone was recorded once. This chain connects TRBV5-4 to TRBJ2-7, with 11 bases lining up with TRBD2. Looked up from germline, CDR1 is SGHNT and CDR2 is YYREEE (reference sequence). The CDR3 is 15 residues long. The ends lost 4 bases at V and 4 bases at J; junction bases unmatched: 7. The CDR3 DNA reads as TGTGCCAGCAGCCCACCGGGACTAGCGGTTTACGAGCAGTACTTC. It translates to CASSPPGLAVYEQYF.

J is TRBJ2-1 and V is TRBV27, with D perhaps matching TRBD1 (8 bases). CDR1 and CDR2 from the germline V gene are MNHEY and SMNVEV (reference sequence). The CDR3 covers 19 residues. V lost 4 bases to trimming and J lost 0 bases, with 22 bases between them. The CDR3 bases are TGTGCCAGCAGTTGGGGGGGAGGACAGGGCCTAATCTCCTACAATGAGCAGTTCTTC. The encoded protein is CASSWGGGQGLISYNEQFF.

The J gene is TRBJ2-7, the V gene TRBV6-1; D gene unclear. CDR3 length: 13 residues. Germline-derived CDR1 and CDR2 are MNHNS and SASEGT. Trimming removed 0 bases from V and 1 base from J, with 4 bases in between. As DNA, the CDR3 is TGTGCCAGCAGTGAAGCGGGGTCCTACGAGCAGTACTTC. This gives the protein CASSEAGSYEQYF.

The chain uses TRBV10-3 and TRBJ1-1; no clear D. Between the trimmed V and J ends, which lost 4 bases and 1 base, there was a span of 7 bases. CDR1 and CDR2 from the germline V gene are ENHRY and SYGVKD. The CDR3 extends over 13 amino acids. The CDR3 loop is CAISGSPNTEAFF. CDR3 coding DNA: TGTGCCATCAGTGGAAGCCCGAACACTGAAGCTTTCTTT.

On this clone: The sample contains more than one DNA sequence encoding this CDR3. V usage is TRBV9 and J usage is TRBJ2-7, with a possible D match to TRBD2 (5 bases). CDR1 is SGDLS and CDR2 is YYNGEE in the germline V gene. The CDR3 runs 15 residues. V lost 2 bases and J lost 5, with 17 bases in between. The CDR3 coding sequence is TGTGCCAGCAGCGTGGCCCCGGGGAGTATCAACGAGCAGTACTTC. It codes for CASSVAPGSINEQYF.

The rearrangement uses TRBV19 and TRBJ2-3; D is possibly TRBD1 (5 bases). The CDR3 contains 14 residues. Germline-derived CDR1 and CDR2 are LNHDA and SQIVND (reference sequence). The V gene lost 4 bases and the J gene lost 3 bases, with 11 bases spanning the gap. The CDR3 nucleotides are TGTGCCAGTAGTACCCAGACAGCGACAGATACGCAGTATTTT. Residues: CASSTQTATDTQYF.

The chain links TRBV19 to TRBJ2-7, with D possibly TRBD2 on 6 matching bases. The germline gives CDR1 LNHDA, CDR2 SQIVND (reference sequence). The CDR3 loop spans 16 amino acids. Deletions cut 2 bases from V and 2 bases from J, with 16 bases between. CDR3 residues: CASSINPGTGAYEQYF. CDR3 sequence (DNA): TGTGCCAGTAGTATAAACCCGGGTACGGGAGCCTACGAGCAGTACTTC.

The chain links TRBV4-1 to TRBJ2-5; TRBD1 matches 7 bases. Germline CDR1 reads MGHRA; CDR2 reads YSYEKL. V was pared by 4 bases and J by 1 base, with 3 bases of the junction left unmatched. There are 14 residues in the CDR3. CDR3 protein: CASSLGTVQETQYF. In nucleotides, the CDR3 is TGCGCCAGCAGCCTAGGGACAGTCCAAGAGACCCAGTACTTC.

The gene calls are TRBV5-1 and TRBJ1-1; 8 nucleotides align to TRBD1. Germline V CDR1 and CDR2: SGHRS, YFSETQ. This CDR3 is 12 amino acids long. V dropped 5 bases and J dropped 6; count of bases not matched to a gene: 3. This CDR3 is CASRRTGSEAFF. CDR3 DNA: TGCGCCAGCAGACGGACAGGGTCTGAAGCTTTCTTT.

This clone was seen only once. V usage is TRBV7-8 and J usage is TRBJ2-3, with a tentative D call TRBD2 (6 bases). Germline V gives CDR1 SGHVS, CDR2 FQNEAQ. V lost 4 bases, J lost 6 bases, and 14 bases lay in between. The CDR3 is 14 amino acids. CDR3 nucleotide sequence: TGTGCCAGCAGCTATGTCGGGAGAGGGGATACGCAGTATTTT. Its protein is CASSYVGRGDTQYF.

The DNA for the CDR3 is TGCGCCAGCAGGAGGGGCGGGGCCAACGTCCTGACTTTC. Encoded protein: CASRRGGANVLTF. The chain uses TRBV10-2 and TRBJ2-6; D may correspond to TRBD1 or TRBD2 (5 bases each). The length of the CDR3 is 13 residues. Trimming removed 6 bases from V and 4 bases from J, with 7 bases in between. Germline CDR1 reads WSHSY; CDR2 reads SAAADI.

The CDR3 is CASSGAGELFF. The CDR3 region has the DNA TGTGCCAGCAGCGGGGCCGGGGAGCTGTTTTTT. This chain uses TRBV7-2 with TRBJ2-2; D unresolved. The CDR3 has 11 amino acids. Germline values: CDR1 SGHTA, CDR2 FQGNSA. Trimming left V 5 bases short and J 6 bases short, with 4 bases between.

The chain links TRBV14 to TRBJ2-3; D is uncertain. The V end lost 1 base, the J end lost 10 bases, and 12 bases lay between the germline ends. CDR3 length: 13 amino acids. In germline, CDR1 is SGHDN, CDR2 FVKESK. CDR3 amino acids: CASSQGLGIAQYF. For the CDR3, the DNA is TGTGCCAGCAGCCAAGGATTGGGGATTGCGCAGTATTTT.

The V and J genes are TRBV5-4 and TRBJ2-1, with TRBD2 matching 12 bases. The CDR3 runs to 15 residues. Germline CDR1 and CDR2: SGHNT and YYREEE (reference sequence). The J segment lost 10 bases and the V segment lost 5 bases, leaving 10 bases of the junction unmatched. The CDR3 region is CASSLTSGSSGEQFF. Here the CDR3 DNA reads TGTGCCAGCAGTTTGACTAGCGGGAGTTCTGGAGAGCAGTTCTTC.

The chain recombines TRBV5-4 with TRBJ2-3, with 13 bases that match TRBD2. This CDR3 has 19 residues. J lost 6 bases, V lost 3 bases, and 16 bases had no gene match. The germline V gene has CDR1 SGHNT and CDR2 YYREEE (reference sequence). CDR3: CASSSGTSGMKARADTQYF. The CDR3 DNA is TGTGCCAGCAGCTCCGGGACTAGCGGGATGAAGGCACGGGCGGATACGCAGTATTTT.

The CDR3 sequence is CASSFTSGNTIYF. As DNA, the CDR3 is TGCGCCAGCAGCTTTACCTCTGGAAACACCATATATTTT. The genes are TRBV5-1 and TRBJ1-3; no clear D gene. Trimming removed 2 bases from V and 0 bases from J, with 3 bases in between. This CDR3 has 13 residues. From germline, CDR1 is SGHRS and CDR2 YFSETQ.

V usage is TRBV6-6 and J usage is TRBJ2-7, with 7 bases aligning to TRBD1. V lost 6 bases, J lost 0 bases, and 8 bases stayed unmatched. The length of the CDR3 is 15 residues. CDR1 is MNHNY, CDR2 SVGAGI, per germline (reference sequence). The CDR3 DNA follows: TGTGCCAGCAGAATCGGGGCAGGGGGCTCCTACGAGCAGTACTTC. Its protein is CASRIGAGGSYEQYF.

This chain joins TRBV4-1 and TRBJ1-5; 7 bases match TRBD1. J lost 0 bases, V lost 1 base, and 3 bases had no gene match. The CDR3 is 16 residues long. CDR1 is MGHRA, CDR2 YSYEKL, per germline. As DNA, the CDR3 is TGCGCCAGCAGCCAAGGCGGGACAGTTAGCAATCAGCCCCAGCATTTT. Protein sequence: CASSQGGTVSNQPQHF.

This clone has just a few counts. The chain uses TRBV28 and TRBJ2-1, with D possibly TRBD2 on 6 matching bases. The V end was cut by 3 bases, the J end by 5 bases, with 14 bases between. This CDR3 contains 15 residues. Germline V gives CDR1 MDHEN, CDR2 SYDVKM. CDR3 residues: CASSFFGGPDNEQFF. The CDR3 DNA is TGTGCCAGCAGTTTTTTCGGGGGACCTGACAATGAGCAGTTCTTC.

The chain uses TRBV29-1 and TRBJ2-7, with 7 bases fitting TRBD1. From germline, CDR1 is SQVTM and CDR2 ANQGSEA. Unmatched junction bases numbered 20, after V lost 0 bases and J lost 3 bases. This CDR3 is 19 amino acids long. In nucleotides, the CDR3 is TGCAGCGTTGAAGATCGCCGGGACAGCCGAAAAAAGAAGATCTACGAGCAGTACTTC. This encodes CSVEDRRDSRKKKIYEQYF.

This chain uses TRBV7-2 with TRBJ2-7; the D call may be TRBD1 or TRBD2 (5 bases each). V was pared by 4 bases and J by 4 bases, with 14 bases between. The CDR3 is 14 residues long. Germline V gives CDR1 SGHTA, CDR2 FQGNSA. This chain's CDR3 is CASSYHSGRYEQYF. The DNA for the CDR3 is TGTGCCAGCAGCTATCATTCGGGACGATACGAGCAGTACTTC.

The chain couples TRBV28 to TRBJ2-1, with a possible D match to TRBD2 (5 bases). Trimming took 5 bases from V and 4 from J, leaving 15 bases between them. Looked up from germline, CDR1 is MDHEN and CDR2 is SYDVKM. The CDR3 extends over 15 amino acids. CDR3 loop: CASSGAALGYNEQFF. The CDR3, as DNA: TGTGCCAGCAGTGGAGCGGCCCTGGGGTACAATGAGCAGTTCTTC. Using reference TRBV28 and TRBJ2-1 for the parts outside the CDR3, the full variable domain is DVKVTQSSRYLVKRTGEKVFLECVQDMDHENMFWYRQDPGLGLRLIYFSYDVKMKEKGDIPEGYSVSREKKERFSLILESASTNQTSMYLCASSGAALGYNEQFFGPGTRLTVL.

The chain is built from TRBV4-2 and TRBJ1-1; TRBD1 is a possible D gene (5 bases). The CDR3 contains 14 residues. Germline V gene data show CDR1 as LGHNA and CDR2 as YNFKEQ. Deletions cut 8 bases from V and 2 bases from J, with 15 bases between. CDR3 bases: TGTGCCAGCTCCACTATGGGGGTCAACACTGAAGCTTTCTTT. It is translated as CASSTMGVNTEAFF.

The chain joins TRBV28 to TRBJ1-5; no clear D gene. This CDR3 is built from 18 residues. CDR1 and CDR2 (germline): MDHEN, SYDVKM. V shed 7 bases and J shed 0 bases, with 22 bases lying between them. The chain's CDR3 is CASTSLPQSRLSNQPQHF. CDR3 coding DNA: TGTGCCAGCACTAGCCTCCCTCAAAGCAGACTTAGCAATCAGCCCCAGCATTTT.